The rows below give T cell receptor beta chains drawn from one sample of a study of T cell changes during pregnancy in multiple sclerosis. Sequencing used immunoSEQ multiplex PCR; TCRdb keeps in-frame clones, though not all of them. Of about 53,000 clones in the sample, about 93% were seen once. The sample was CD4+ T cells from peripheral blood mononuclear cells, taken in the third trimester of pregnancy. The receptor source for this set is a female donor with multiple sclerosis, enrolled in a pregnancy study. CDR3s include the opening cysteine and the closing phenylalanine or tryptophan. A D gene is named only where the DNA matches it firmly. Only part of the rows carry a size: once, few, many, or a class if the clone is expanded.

CASSLPQGRNSPLHF TGTGCCAGCAGCTTGCCACAGGGGAGGAATTCACCCCTCCACTTT - TRBJ1-6 TRBV5-4 TRBD1
CASSIDRTGRGDIQYF TGTGCCAGTAGTATAGATCGGACGGGCCGGGGGGACATTCAGTACTTC once TRBJ2-4 TRBV19 TRBD2
CATGGLNQPQHF TGTGCCACGGGGGGCCTTAATCAGCCCCAGCATTTT - TRBJ1-5 TRBV5-4 -
CASWASLRGNQPQHF TGTGCCAGTTGGGCCAGCTTGAGGGGCAATCAGCCCCAGCATTTT - TRBJ1-5 TRBV19 -
CASSQDRRGSQWEKLFF TGTGCCAGCAGCCAGGACAGGAGGGGTTCGCAATGGGAAAAACTGTTTTTT once TRBJ1-4 TRBV2 TRBD1
CANRWRGSTDTQYF TGTGCCAATAGATGGCGGGGGAGCACAGATACGCAGTATTTT - TRBJ2-3 TRBV2 TRBD2
CASSLVNNEQFF TGTGCCAGCAGCCTCGTAAACAATGAGCAGTTCTTC - TRBJ2-1 TRBV11-2 -
CASSLVVQPAYEQYF TGTGCCAGCAGCTTGGTGGTACAGCCAGCCTACGAGCAGTACTTC - TRBJ2-7 TRBV5-6 -
CASSFETGSNSPLHF TGTGCCAGCAGCTTTGAGACAGGGTCTAATTCACCCCTCCACTTT - TRBJ1-6 TRBV11-2 TRBD1
CALYNEQFF TGTGCCCTCTACAATGAGCAGTTCTTC - TRBJ2-1 TRBV5-4 -
CASSYSTGREQYF TGTGCCAGCAGTTACTCGACAGGGAGGGAGCAGTACTTC - TRBJ2-7 TRBV6-6 -
CASSPPVSPEAFF TGTGCCAGCAGCCCCCCGGTAAGTCCTGAGGCTTTCTTT - TRBJ1-1 TRBV9 -
CASSKPGLKAHTDTQYF TGTGCCAGCAGCAAACCAGGGCTGAAAGCCCACACAGATACGCAGTATTTT once TRBJ2-3 TRBV7-2 -
CASRGRDSYEQYF TGTGCCAGCAGGGGCCGGGACAGCTACGAGCAGTACTTC - TRBJ2-7 TRBV6-5 TRBD1
CASSTLAGVLRDTQYF TGCGCCAGCAGTACTCTAGCGGGGGTCCTTAGAGATACGCAGTATTTT - TRBJ2-3 TRBV10-1 TRBD2
CASSLFTGNTIYF TGTGCCAGTAGCCTCTTTACTGGAAACACCATATATTTT - TRBJ1-3 TRBV19 -
CASSRDTTQPQHF TGTGCCAGCTCACGGGACACTACCCAGCCCCAGCATTTT - TRBJ1-5 TRBV18 -
CASVGYQDRVLGELFF TGTGCCAGCGTAGGTTACCAGGACAGAGTCCTCGGGGAGCTGTTTTTT - TRBJ2-2 TRBV2 -
CAWSLSDTQYF TGTGCCTGGTCCCTGTCGGATACGCAGTATTTT - TRBJ2-3 TRBV30 -
CASSQVAGGSNYGYTF TGTGCCAGCAGCCAAGTTGCAGGGGGGTCTAACTATGGCTACACCTTC - TRBJ1-2 TRBV4-2 TRBD1
CASSATRQVLMGEQFF TGTGCCAGCAGCGCTACCCGACAGGTACTGATGGGTGAGCAGTTCTTC - TRBJ2-1 TRBV2 -
CASSLVGGTTDTQYF TGTGCCAGCAGCTTGGTCGGGGGTACCACAGATACGCAGTATTTT - TRBJ2-3 TRBV7-9 -
CATTAGTGGHNEQFF TGCGCCACCACGGCCGGGACAGGGGGTCACAATGAGCAGTTCTTC - TRBJ2-1 TRBV5-1 TRBD1
CASSSTSGGYPYYEQYF TGTGCCAGCAGCTCGACTAGCGGGGGGTACCCCTACTACGAGCAGTACTTC - TRBJ2-7 TRBV7-2 TRBD2
CASSRRTGLQNTIYF TGTGCCAGCAGTAGGCGGACAGGTCTACAAAACACCATATATTTT - TRBJ1-3 TRBV28 TRBD1
CASSSPQGKNYGYTF TGTGCCAGCAGCTCCCCTCAGGGAAAGAACTATGGCTACACCTTC - TRBJ1-2 TRBV7-9 -
CASSYDPQGVYYGYTF TGTGCCAGCAGTTACGATCCGCAGGGGGTCTACTATGGCTACACCTTC - TRBJ1-2 TRBV6-5 TRBD1
CASRGGWTDTQYF TGTGCCAGCAGGGGGGGTTGGACAGATACGCAGTATTTT - TRBJ2-3 TRBV2 -
CASSSQKRGGPIGELFF TGTGCCAGCAGCTCCCAAAAGCGGGGGGGCCCGATCGGGGAGCTGTTTTTT - TRBJ2-2 TRBV5-6 TRBD2
CASSPFGNEQFF TGTGCCAGCTCACCCTTCGGGAATGAGCAGTTCTTC - TRBJ2-1 TRBV18 -
CASSLGGREKLFF TGCGCCAGCAGCTTGGGAGGGCGTGAAAAACTGTTTTTT - TRBJ1-4 TRBV5-1 -